These 20 T cell receptor beta chains were all obtained from the same sample, sequenced in a study of T cell repertoires in aging, cancer and after chemotherapy. Amplification of TCR beta used genomic DNA extracted from peripheral blood. Rearranged V-D-J TRB sequences were amplified with a mixed TRB-A/B primer pool. One entry per CDR3 protein, called by TCRdb with MiXCR from the multiplex PCR reads. The table has a few thousand distinct CDR3 sequences, 30% to 40% seen once. Input material: blood. The receptors stem from a human donor with a solid tumor.

In this sample, this clonotype turned up a few times. This chain connects TRBV10-3 to TRBJ2-1; D tentatively fits TRBD1 or TRBD2 (7 bases each). Germline assignment: CDR1 ENHRY and CDR2 SYGVKD. V lost 5 bases, J lost 8 bases, and 13 bases lay in between. The CDR3 is made up of 13 amino acids. The DNA of the CDR3 is TGTGCCATCAGTCAGGGGGGAGGGGATGAGCAGTTCTTC. Protein product: CAISQGGGDEQFF.

The chain couples TRBV27 to TRBJ1-4; TRBD1 might be the D (5 bases). This CDR3 region has 14 residues. The germline CDR1 and CDR2 sequences are MNHEY and SMNVEV (reference sequence). The V gene lost 3 bases and the J gene lost 7 bases, with 12 bases spanning the gap. Here the CDR3 DNA reads TGTGCCAGCAGTTTTACTGGGACGGGTGAAAAACTGTTTTTT. This encodes CASSFTGTGEKLFF.

Points on this clonotype: One end of the junction fails to match germline, which may point to a read error. The chain recombines TRBV12-3 or TRBV12-4 with TRBJ1-5; a possible D gene is TRBD1 (5 bases). The CDR3 runs 12 residues. CDR3 DNA: TGTGCCAGAAGTTTATCCGGGACGGCCCAGCATTTT. It codes for CARSLSGTAQHF.

Of note for this clonotype: It may be a read error: a sequence one base away is much more abundant. The chain has TRBV29-1 and TRBJ2-1; maybe TRBD2 (6 bases). The CDR3 consists of 14 residues. The germline V gene has CDR1 SQVTM and CDR2 ANQGSEA. CDR3 nucleotides: TGCAGTGCCTCCGGCCTAGCGAGGTACAATGAGCAGTTCTTC. It yields the protein CSASGLARYNEQFF.

J is TRBJ2-7 and V is TRBV19; no clear D. Looked up from germline, CDR1 is LNHDA and CDR2 is SQIVND (reference sequence). Trimming took off 3 bases at V and 4 bases at J, with 7 bases between the two ends. CDR3 length equals 12 residues. The CDR3 loop reads CASSMVGYEQYF. The CDR3 region has the DNA TGTGCCAGTAGTATGGTTGGGTACGAGCAGTACTTC.

This clonotype is large. The chain carries TRBV27 and TRBJ1-2, with 7 bases that match TRBD1. The germline V gene has CDR1 MNHEY and CDR2 SMNVEV (reference sequence). Trimming at V came to 3 bases and at J to 0 bases, leaving 7 bases not matched to a gene. CDR3 length: 16 residues. The CDR3, as DNA: TGTGCCAGCAGTTTTTTAGACAGGGTGTCTAACTATGGCTACACCTTC. Translation: CASSFLDRVSNYGYTF.

This clonotype has only a few counts. The chain links TRBV5-1 to TRBJ2-7, with D possibly being TRBD1 (5 bases). The CDR3 sequence is 15 residues long. Germline V gene data show CDR1 as SGHRS and CDR2 as YFSETQ. V was pared by 0 bases and J by 6 bases, with 16 bases between. CDR3 residues: CASSLAQGYVSEQYF. The CDR3 nucleotides are TGCGCCAGCAGCTTGGCTCAGGGTTACGTATCCGAGCAGTACTTC.

A remark on this clonotype: This clone may be a read error of a much larger clone one base away. The CDR3 carries no conserved terminal phenylalanine or tryptophan, so it likely arises from a read error. The gene calls are TRBV7-2 and TRBJ2-7; D is unclear. V lost 0 bases and J lost 4, with 16 bases in between. The CDR3 extends over 16 amino acids. Germline-derived CDR1 and CDR2 are SGHTA and FQGNSA. The CDR3 DNA follows: TGTGCCAGCAGCTTAGCAACTGGGTCGAGTGGGTACGAGCAGTACTTA. Encoded protein: CASSLATGSSGYEQYL.

In its sample, this clonotype ranks as medium-sized (0.01 to 0.1%). The chain has TRBV7-2 and TRBJ2-7; 7 nucleotides align to TRBD1. Per the germline V gene, CDR1 is SGHTA and CDR2 is FQGNSA. This CDR3 spans 14 amino acids. Trimming removed 3 bases from V and 1 base from J; junction bases left unmatched: 3. For the CDR3, the DNA is TGTGCCAGCAGCTTCCGACAGGGTTCCTACGAGCAGTACTTC. Translated, it gives CASSFRQGSYEQYF.

This chain uses TRBV7-9 with TRBJ2-7; 8 nucleotides agree with TRBD2. The CDR3 extends over 16 amino acids. In germline, CDR1 is SEHNR, CDR2 FQNEAQ (reference sequence). The J segment lost 0 bases and the V segment lost 2 bases, leaving 6 bases of the junction unmatched. The CDR3 DNA follows: TGTGCCAGCAGCTTATCTAGCGGGTGGAGCTCCTACGAGCAGTACTTC. Its protein is CASSLSSGWSSYEQYF.

CDR3 coding DNA: TGTGCCAGCAGTTTTCTCCACGAGCAGTACTTC. Translation: CASSFLHEQYF. The chain is built from TRBV12-3 or TRBV12-4 and TRBJ2-7; unclear D gene. The CDR3 has 11 residues. V was cut by 3 bases and J by 5 bases, with 5 bases left in between.

This clonotype qualifies as medium-sized (0.01 to 0.1%). This rearrangement joins TRBV29-1 to TRBJ2-1; no reliable D call. Germline V gene data show CDR1 as SQVTM and CDR2 as ANQGSEA. CDR3 length: 11 residues. Trimming stripped 4 bases from V and 4 bases from J, with 5 bases between. CDR3 bases: TGCAGCGTTGGTGGTTACAATGAGCAGTTCTTC. Protein sequence: CSVGGYNEQFF.

Sample share makes this clonotype medium-sized. V is TRBV7-6 and J is TRBJ2-1, with unresolved D. CDR1 SGHVS and CDR2 FNYEAQ come from the germline V gene. The CDR3 runs 15 residues. Trimming took 4 bases from V and 0 from J, leaving 10 bases between them. Written as DNA, the CDR3 is TGTGCCAGCAGCTACACGGATAGCTCCTACAATGAGCAGTTCTTC. Amino acid sequence: CASSYTDSSYNEQFF.

This clonotype is labeled medium-sized. The chain has TRBV7-2 and TRBJ1-2, with D possibly matching TRBD1 (6 bases). The CDR3 has 16 residues. CDR1 SGHTA and CDR2 FQGNSA come from the germline V gene. The V end was cut by 6 bases, the J end by 4 bases, with 21 bases between. DNA of the CDR3: TGTGCCAGCAGTTCAGGGGTAGGGACGAAGGGCTATGGCTACACCTTC. It yields the protein CASSSGVGTKGYGYTF.

The chain joins TRBV20-1 to TRBJ1-6; perhaps TRBD1 as D (5 bases). Deletions cut 0 bases from V and 9 bases from J, with 18 bases between. CDR3 length equals 16 residues. Looked up from germline, CDR1 is DFQATT and CDR2 is SNEGSKA (reference sequence). CDR3 bases: TGCAGTGCTAGAGAGGGCAGGGTTTCTGGGGGTTCACCCCTCCACTTT. Translated: CSAREGRVSGGSPLHF.

The V and J genes are TRBV7-2 and TRBJ2-2; weak D call: TRBD1 (6 bases). Trimming shortened V by 4 bases and J by 6 bases, and 15 bases separated the two germline ends. Per germline, CDR1 SGHTA and CDR2 FQGNSA. The CDR3 runs to 15 residues. CDR3 sequence reads: CASSSRGLIAGELFF. For the CDR3, the DNA is TGTGCCAGCAGCTCGAGGGGGTTGATTGCCGGGGAGCTGTTTTTT.

The rearrangement uses TRBV20-1 and TRBJ2-7; TRBD2 matches 7 bases. Trimming removed 5 bases from V and 6 bases from J; junction bases left unmatched: 16. Germline CDR1 reads DFQATT; CDR2 reads SNEGSKA (reference sequence). This CDR3 is built from 15 residues. The CDR3: CSAVPNSGNLLEQYF. CDR3 sequence (DNA): TGCAGTGCTGTTCCGAACAGCGGGAATCTCCTCGAGCAGTACTTC.

The J gene is TRBJ2-7, the V gene TRBV19; D remains unclear. Trimming removed 3 bases from V and 4 bases from J, with 13 bases in between. There are 14 residues in the CDR3. CDR1 is LNHDA, CDR2 SQIVND, per germline (reference sequence). The CDR3 DNA reads as TGTGCCAGTAGTATTGGCTGGAGTACGTACGAGCAGTACTTC. Translated: CASSIGWSTYEQYF.

This clonotype showed up just a few times. The chain recombines TRBV19 with TRBJ1-5, with a possible D match to TRBD1 (6 bases). Germline CDR1 reads LNHDA; CDR2 reads SQIVND (reference sequence). The CDR3 consists of 17 residues. Deletions cut 2 bases from V and 0 bases from J, with 14 bases between. The CDR3 region is CASSIQDSGYSNQPQHF. In nucleotides, the CDR3 is TGTGCCAGTAGTATACAGGACAGTGGGTATAGCAATCAGCCCCAGCATTTT. Variable domain in full (rest from reference TRBV19 and TRBJ1-5): DGGITQSPKYLFRKEGQNVTLSCEQNLNHDAMYWYRQDPGQGLRLIYYSQIVNDFQKGDIAEGYSVSREKKESFPLTVTSAQKNPTAFYLCASSIQDSGYSNQPQHFGDGTRLSIL.

V usage is TRBV6-5 and J usage is TRBJ2-7; 9 bases agree with TRBD1. With V trimmed by 5 bases and J by 4 bases, 9 bases remained unmatched. Germline assignment: CDR1 MNHEY and CDR2 SVGAGI. The CDR3 extends over 15 amino acids. This CDR3 is CASSETTGGQYEQYF. The DNA of the CDR3 is TGTGCCAGCAGTGAGACGACAGGGGGACAATACGAGCAGTACTTC.